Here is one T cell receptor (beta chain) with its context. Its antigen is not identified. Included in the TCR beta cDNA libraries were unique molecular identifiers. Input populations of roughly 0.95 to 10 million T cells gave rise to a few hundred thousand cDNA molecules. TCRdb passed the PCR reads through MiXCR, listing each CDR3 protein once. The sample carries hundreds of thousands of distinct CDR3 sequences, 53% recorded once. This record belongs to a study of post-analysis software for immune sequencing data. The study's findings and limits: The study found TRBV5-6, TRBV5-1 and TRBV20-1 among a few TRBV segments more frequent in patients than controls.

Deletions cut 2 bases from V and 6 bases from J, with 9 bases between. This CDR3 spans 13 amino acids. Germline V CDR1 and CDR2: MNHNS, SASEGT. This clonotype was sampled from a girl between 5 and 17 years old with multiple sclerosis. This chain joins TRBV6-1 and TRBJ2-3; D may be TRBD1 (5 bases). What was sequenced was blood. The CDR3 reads CASSERGPDTQYF. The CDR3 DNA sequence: TGTGCCAGCAGTGAAAGGGGTCCGGATACGCAGTATTTT.